One and the same sample provided the 30 T cell receptor beta chains below, sequenced in a study of CD8+ T cells in alopecia areata. cDNA reverse transcribed from extracted RNA served as the sequencing template. TCRdb's copy holds only in-frame clones and misses some; the assay was immunoSEQ multiplex PCR. The sample lists 120,000 to 150,000 clones, about 86% occurring once. Treatment here: oral pan-JAK inhibitor, 5-10 mg twice daily. The sample was CD8+ T cells sorted from blood, taken at week 4, from a patient treated with tofacitinib. These receptors were collected from a human donor with alopecia areata.

V and J are TRBV6-5 and TRBJ2-5; the D is unclear. The germline gives CDR1 MNHEY, CDR2 SVGAGI. CDR3 length: 13 amino acids. V shed 6 bases and J shed 2 bases, with 10 bases lying between them. CDR3 nucleotide sequence: TGTGCCAGCAGGTGGTATAATCAAGAGACCCAGTACTTC. Amino acids: CASRWYNQETQYF.

Comments on this clone: Other DNA sequences within the sample encode an identical CDR3. This chain links TRBV27 with TRBJ2-2, with D tentatively TRBD1 (6 bases). V was clipped by 5 bases and J by 2 bases, with 9 bases between them. Germline V gene sequence: CDR1 MNHEY, CDR2 SMNVEV (reference sequence). CDR3 length: 14 residues. The CDR3 is CASSPGTNTGELFF. As DNA, the CDR3 is TGTGCCAGCAGTCCCGGGACAAACACCGGGGAGCTGTTTTTT.

Regarding this clone: An end of the junction does not agree with germline; a read error may underlie this. The chain combines TRBV6-5 with TRBJ2-2; TRBD2 matches at 8 bases. CDR1 is MNHEY and CDR2 is SVGAGI in the germline V gene. This CDR3 comprises 14 residues. CDR3 nucleotide sequence: TGTGCCATCAGTGTGACTAGCGTTGCCGGGGAGCTGTTTTTT. Translation gives CAISVTSVAGELFF.

This clone was counted a few times. This rearrangement joins TRBV30 to TRBJ2-6; D remains ambiguous. The germline V gene encodes CDR1 GTSNPN and CDR2 SVGIG (reference sequence). V gave up 0 bases and J gave up 3 bases, with 9 bases separating them. The CDR3 covers 15 residues. DNA for the CDR3: TGTGCCTGGAGTGTAAGGAGTAATGGGGCCAACGTCCTGACTTTC. It yields the protein CAWSVRSNGANVLTF.

The chain carries TRBV19 and TRBJ2-3; D gene unclear. V was shortened by 3 bases and J by 2 bases, with 12 bases between the two germline ends. Germline V gives CDR1 LNHDA, CDR2 SQIVND (reference sequence). This CDR3 is 15 amino acids long. CDR3 sequence reads: CASSINMPFTDTQYF. CDR3 bases: TGTGCCAGTAGTATCAATATGCCCTTCACAGATACGCAGTATTTT.

In its sample, this clone was seen a few times. J is TRBJ2-7 and V is TRBV7-9; a weak D match, TRBD2 (6 bases). In germline, CDR1 is SEHNR, CDR2 FQNEAQ (reference sequence). The ends were cut back, 5 bases at V and 3 bases at J, with 11 bases in the middle. The CDR3 sequence is 13 residues long. The CDR3 region has the DNA TGTGCCAGCAGCCCCTGGGACTTCTACGAGCAGTACTTC. Encoded protein: CASSPWDFYEQYF.

The chain employs TRBV5-1 and TRBJ2-1; TRBD1 matches 9 bases. Germline CDR1 and CDR2: SGHRS and YFSETQ. This CDR3 has 15 residues. Trimming at V came to 3 bases and at J to 5 bases, leaving 6 bases not matched to a gene. CDR3 in amino acids: CASSWGQGGHNEQFF. The CDR3 bases are TGCGCCAGCAGCTGGGGACAGGGTGGCCACAATGAGCAGTTCTTC.

The chain has TRBV5-1 and TRBJ2-5; possibly TRBD1 for D (5 bases). Germline CDR1 SGHRS, CDR2 YFSETQ. The CDR3 contains 15 residues. V was clipped by 0 bases and J by 2 bases, with 11 bases between them. In DNA, the CDR3 is TGCGCCAGCAGCTTGGGGCCTAGACAGCAAGAGACCCAGTACTTC. Its translation: CASSLGPRQQETQYF.

The V and J genes are TRBV29-1 and TRBJ2-7; D is uncertain. Per germline, CDR1 SQVTM and CDR2 ANQGSEA. V was cut by 3 bases and J by 3 bases, with 12 bases left in between. The CDR3 is 13 amino acids. The chain's CDR3 is CSVDQTGRYEQYF. CDR3 DNA sequence: TGCAGCGTTGATCAAACCGGCCGCTACGAGCAGTACTTC.

V gene TRBV4-1 combines with J gene TRBJ2-7; 9 positions match TRBD1. Germline CDR1 MGHRA, CDR2 YSYEKL. This CDR3 has 15 residues. The junction had 8 bases not matched to a gene; V was cut back by 3 bases and J by 5 bases. The CDR3 spells CASSHSSQGANEQYF. The CDR3 bases are TGCGCCAGCAGCCACAGTTCACAGGGGGCGAACGAGCAGTACTTC.

The count of this clone is one. Here the CDR3 reads CASSYSRGGSRETQYF. The CDR3 nucleotides are TGTGCCAGCAGTTACTCTCGGGGGGGTTCCAGGGAGACCCAGTACTTC. The chain has TRBV6-6 and TRBJ2-5; 8 nucleotides match TRBD2. This CDR3 has 16 residues. The V segment lost 0 bases and the J segment 5 bases; nucleotides outside the gene matches: 8. CDR1 is MNHNY, CDR2 SVGAGI, per germline (reference sequence).

This rearrangement joins TRBV9 to TRBJ2-1; either TRBD1 or TRBD2 may supply D (5 bases each). Germline loops: CDR1 SGDLS, CDR2 YYNGEE. The CDR3 runs to 18 residues. Deletions cut 3 bases from V and 1 base from J, with 20 bases between. For the CDR3, the DNA is TGTGCCAGCAGCGGAGGGGTCGGAGGCGCAAGATCCTACAATGAGCAGTTCTTC. Its translation: CASSGGVGGARSYNEQFF. The variable domain in full, completed from reference TRBV9 and TRBJ2-1, reads DSGVTQTPKHLITATGQRVTLRCSPRSGDLSVYWYQQSLDQGLQFLIQYYNGEERAKGNILERFSAQQFPDLHSELNLSSLELGDSALYFCASSGGVGGARSYNEQFFGPGTRLTVL.

The rearrangement uses TRBV4-2 and TRBJ2-7; possible D gene TRBD2, 5 bases. The germline V and J ends were trimmed by 1 base and 1 base, with 11 bases remaining between them. The CDR3 runs to 15 residues. Germline assignment: CDR1 LGHNA and CDR2 YNFKEQ. CDR3 protein: CASSQGRTGSYEQYF. The DNA for the CDR3 is TGTGCCAGCAGCCAAGGAAGAACGGGATCCTACGAGCAGTACTTC.

The V gene is TRBV5-4, the J gene TRBJ2-2, with no clear D. The CDR3 sequence is 11 residues long. The germline V and J ends were trimmed by 7 bases and 4 bases, with 5 bases remaining between them. The V gene's germline CDR1 is SGHNT and CDR2 YYREEE (reference sequence). The CDR3 here is CASRSTGELFF. DNA of the CDR3: TGTGCCAGCCGTTCCACCGGGGAGCTGTTTTTT.

This clone was detected a few times. The chain carries TRBV7-9 and TRBJ2-7, with D maybe TRBD2 (6 bases). This CDR3 is built from 14 residues. Trimming removed 4 bases at V and 4 bases at J, with 14 bases between. CDR1 and CDR2 from the germline V gene are SEHNR and FQNEAQ (reference sequence). CDR3 coding DNA: TGTGCCAGCAGCTCCGAGCGGGCCGCATACGAGCAGTACTTC. As protein: CASSSERAAYEQYF.

This clone occurred once. The genes are TRBV7-3 and TRBJ2-3, with a weak D call TRBD2 (5 bases). CDR1 SGHTA and CDR2 FQGTGA come from the germline V gene. The length of the CDR3 is 15 residues. Trimming took 5 bases from V and 4 from J, leaving 16 bases between them. The CDR3 DNA follows: TGTGCCAGCAGCGGAACGGACTCTCTCGCAGATACGCAGTATTTT. This encodes CASSGTDSLADTQYF. The full variable domain, completed using reference TRBV7-3 and TRBJ2-3, is GAGVSQTPSNKVTEKGKYVELRCDPISGHTALYWYRQSLGQGPEFLIYFQGTGAADDSGLPNDRFFAVRPEGSVSTLKIQRTERGDSAVYLCASSGTDSLADTQYFGPGTRLTVL.

This CDR3 is CASSTHDRVYNEQFF. The CDR3 region has the DNA TGTGCCAGTAGTACCCACGACAGGGTTTACAATGAGCAGTTCTTC. V gene TRBV19 combines with J gene TRBJ2-1; 7 nucleotides align to TRBD1. With V trimmed by 4 bases and J by 4 bases, 7 bases remained unmatched. CDR3 size: 15 residues. Per the germline V gene, CDR1 is LNHDA and CDR2 is SQIVND (reference sequence).

In this sample, this clone turned up once. This chain connects TRBV6-1 to TRBJ2-1; D not certain. The CDR3 contains 14 residues. In germline, CDR1 is MNHNS, CDR2 SASEGT. V lost 3 bases to trimming and J lost 14 bases, with 20 bases between them. This chain's CDR3 is CASSDFLGVKKEFF. The CDR3 nucleotides are TGTGCCAGCAGTGATTTTTTGGGTGTAAAGAAAGAGTTCTTC.

The chain combines TRBV27 with TRBJ1-2; perhaps TRBD1 as D (6 bases). CDR3 length equals 16 residues. V was pared by 3 bases and J by 5 bases, with 19 bases between. Germline V gene lookup returns CDR1 MNHEY and CDR2 SMNVEV (reference sequence). The CDR3 sequence is CASSFGGWKGEYGYTF. The DNA for the CDR3 is TGTGCCAGCAGTTTTGGGGGATGGAAGGGGGAGTATGGCTACACCTTC.

The chain joins TRBV5-1 to TRBJ1-1, with 10 bases identical to TRBD1. CDR1 is SGHRS and CDR2 is YFSETQ in the germline V gene. This CDR3 is built from 15 residues. Trimming at V came to 4 bases and at J to 3 bases, leaving 6 bases not matched to a gene. The CDR3 sequence: CASSQRQGADTEAFF. CDR3 sequence (DNA): TGCGCCAGCAGCCAACGACAGGGGGCGGACACTGAAGCTTTCTTT.

V is TRBV4-1 and J is TRBJ1-5; D not resolved. Germline-derived CDR1 and CDR2 are MGHRA and YSYEKL. There are 15 residues in the CDR3. V lost 4 bases and J 6 bases, leaving 16 bases between the germline ends. CDR3 sequence: CASSPRDGLGQPQHF. For the CDR3, the DNA is TGCGCCAGCAGCCCCCGTGACGGGTTAGGTCAGCCCCAGCATTTT.

This chain uses TRBV6-6 with TRBJ2-5; perhaps TRBD2 as D (5 bases). Germline V gene sequence: CDR1 MNHNY, CDR2 SVGAGI (reference sequence). V shed 6 bases and J shed 3 bases, with 11 bases lying between them. This CDR3 has 13 residues. DNA of the CDR3: TGTGCCAGCAGCCGGACTGGCGAAGAGACCCAGTACTTC. Its translation is CASSRTGEETQYF.

The rearrangement uses TRBV29-1 and TRBJ2-7; possibly TRBD1 for D (5 bases). The V and J ends lost 6 bases and 0 bases respectively, with 12 bases between them. Looked up from germline, CDR1 is SQVTM and CDR2 is ANQGSEA. CDR3 length: 13 amino acids. Written as DNA, the CDR3 is TGCAGCGTCAAGGACAAATACTCCTACGAGCAGTACTTC. This sequence encodes CSVKDKYSYEQYF.

The genes are TRBV15 and TRBJ2-7; D unresolved. The length of the CDR3 is 14 residues. Germline CDR1 and CDR2: LNHNV and YYDKDF (reference sequence). V lost 5 bases, J lost 0 bases, and 11 bases lay in between. The DNA of the CDR3 is TGTGCCACCAGCCCAGTGACGGCCTCCTACGAGCAGTACTTC. It translates to CATSPVTASYEQYF.

The chain combines TRBV29-1 with TRBJ2-3; 13 bases match TRBD2. CDR1 and CDR2 (germline): SQVTM, ANQGSEA. With V trimmed by 7 bases and J by 0 bases, 16 bases remained unmatched. The CDR3 runs to 19 residues. DNA for the CDR3: TGCAGCGCCGATAGCCGGACTAGCGGGGGCGATACTAGCACAGATACGCAGTATTTT. It yields the protein CSADSRTSGGDTSTDTQYF.

V is TRBV5-4 and J is TRBJ2-1; D not certain. In germline, CDR1 is SGHNT, CDR2 YYREEE (reference sequence). Trimming removed 0 bases at V and 2 bases at J, with 9 bases between. The CDR3 consists of 15 residues. The CDR3 sequence: CASSLAAGAYNEQFF. CDR3 nucleotide sequence: TGTGCCAGCAGCTTGGCGGCAGGAGCCTACAATGAGCAGTTCTTC.

The chain recombines TRBV29-1 with TRBJ1-3; D possibly corresponds to TRBD1 (5 bases). The germline V gene has CDR1 SQVTM and CDR2 ANQGSEA. The CDR3 consists of 16 residues. Trimming removed 5 bases from V and 1 base from J, with 18 bases in between. The CDR3 protein is CSVSAWGEGSGNTIYF. CDR3 sequence (DNA): TGCAGCGTTTCTGCGTGGGGAGAGGGGTCTGGAAACACCATATATTTT.

The V gene is TRBV14, the J gene TRBJ1-1, with no clear D. Deletions cut 4 bases from V and 3 bases from J, with 9 bases between. The germline gives CDR1 SGHDN, CDR2 FVKESK. The CDR3 is 13 residues long. CDR3 in amino acids: CASSPQLDTEAFF. The DNA for the CDR3 is TGTGCCAGCAGCCCACAGTTGGACACTGAAGCTTTCTTT.

The V gene is TRBV19, the J gene TRBJ1-6, with 7 nucleotides matching TRBD1. The V gene's germline CDR1 is LNHDA and CDR2 SQIVND (reference sequence). The V gene end was trimmed by 7 bases and the J gene end by 4 bases; junction bases not matched to a gene: 7. The CDR3 sequence is 15 residues long. CDR3 protein: CASTEVGQYNSPLHF. The CDR3 DNA sequence: TGTGCCAGTACCGAAGTGGGACAGTATAATTCACCCCTCCACTTT.

The V call is TRBV19, the J call TRBJ1-1; the D is unclear. Germline V gene lookup returns CDR1 LNHDA and CDR2 SQIVND (reference sequence). V dropped 6 bases and J dropped 1 base, with 6 bases sitting between them. This CDR3 spans 12 amino acids. Written as DNA, the CDR3 is TGTGCCAGTAGCTGGGGGAACACTGAAGCTTTCTTT. This translates into CASSWGNTEAFF.